This T cell receptor beta chain was profiled in a study of T cell responses to AZD1222 COVID-19 vaccine. Germline V gene lookup returns CDR1 SGHVS and CDR2 FQNEAQ. With 5 bases clipped from V and 7 bases from J, the junction kept 8 bases outside the gene matches. CDR3 length: 14 amino acids. Only in-frame clones appear in the TCRdb table, and some are missing; sequencing was by immunoSEQ multiplex PCR. The repertoire holds 100,000 to 150,000 clones, about 92% seen once, with around 0.96% in the top ten. This sequence originates from an adult in good health. V usage is TRBV7-8 and J usage is TRBJ1-5; 7 bases match TRBD1. Source: peripheral blood, taken on day 0 of AZD1222 vaccination. CDR3 coding DNA: TGTGCCAGCAGCCCCTACAGGGGTGGACAGCCCCAGCATTTT. Amino acids: CASSPYRGGQPQHF.